Listed below are T cell receptor beta chains from one sample, sequenced in a study of control samples from healthy donors and cancer patients. Clones were sequenced by immunoSEQ multiplex PCR, and TCRdb holds only the in-frame ones, with some missing. The table has 100,000 to 110,000 clones, about 90% seen once; the top ten hold 15% to 20%. The specimen was blood. Receptors originate from a woman in her forties or fifties in good health. CDR3s include the opening cysteine and the closing phenylalanine or tryptophan. The D gene is left open where the match is weak. A row's size may be missing; if present it is once, few, many or a size class.

clone_size j_call v_call d_call cdr3_nt cdr3_aa
NA TRBJ2-1 TRBV3-1/TRBV3-2 NA TGTGCCAGCAGCCAAGTCAATACCGGGGGAGACAATGAGCAGTTCTTC CASSQVNTGGDNEQFF
once TRBJ2-3 TRBV18 TRBD2 TGTGCCAGCTCCCTCAGCGGGGGGGCCACAGATACGCAGTATTTT CASSLSGGATDTQYF
NA TRBJ2-1 TRBV7-3 TRBD2 TGTGCCAGCAAGGGACTAGCGGAGCCAGAGCAGTTCTTC CASKGLAEPEQFF
NA TRBJ2-3 TRBV7-9 TRBD1 TGTGCCAGCTCAAGGACAGGGTACACAGATACGCAGTATTTT CASSRTGYTDTQYF
many TRBJ1-2 TRBV30 NA TGTGCTGAGGGGTATGGCTACACCTTC CAEGYGYTF
NA TRBJ2-3 TRBV9 NA TGTGCCAGCAGTGCTTTGTCAGGTCTCACAGATACGCAGTATTTT CASSALSGLTDTQYF
NA TRBJ2-7 TRBV5-8 TRBD2 TGTGCCAGCTCCGACCCAGCGGGGTTTCTACGGGACGAGCAGTACTTC CASSDPAGFLRDEQYF
once TRBJ2-1 TRBV9 TRBD2 TGTGCCAGCAGCTCGACTAGCGGTAATTTCGGCGAGCAGTTCTTC CASSSTSGNFGEQFF
NA TRBJ2-5 TRBV5-1 NA TGCGCCAGCAGCTTCAAGGAGACCCAGTACTTC CASSFKETQYF
NA TRBJ1-5 TRBV27 NA TGTGCCAGCAGTATTGTTACTGGGCCCAATCAGCCCCAGCATTTT CASSIVTGPNQPQHF
NA TRBJ1-5 TRBV7-8 NA TGTGCCAGCAGCTCCCACCGATCCGGGGGAGGGCAGCCCCAGCATTTT CASSSHRSGGGQPQHF
few TRBJ2-1 TRBV19 NA TGTGCCAGTAGTATTACCCCGGGTCTAATAGGGAATGAGCAGTTCTTC CASSITPGLIGNEQFF
NA TRBJ1-5 TRBV7-2 TRBD1 TGTGCCAGCAGCTTGGGACAGGGTGGAGGCAATCAGCCCCAGCATTTT CASSLGQGGGNQPQHF
NA TRBJ1-2 TRBV4-1 NA TGCGCCAGCAGCCACCCAAAACACGGCGGCTACACCTTC CASSHPKHGGYTF
NA TRBJ1-2 TRBV7-9 NA TGTGCCAGCAGCCCCCCAGGGAACTATGGCTACACCTTC CASSPPGNYGYTF
NA TRBJ2-1 TRBV6-4 NA TGTGCCAGCAGTGATACGACAGGCTCCTACAATGAGCAGTTCTTC CASSDTTGSYNEQFF
NA TRBJ1-5 TRBV2 TRBD1 TGTGCCAGCAGCGAGGACAGGGGTCGGACTAATAGCAATCAGCCCCAGCATTTT CASSEDRGRTNSNQPQHF
NA TRBJ2-3 TRBV9 TRBD2 TGTGCCAGTTCCCTCGCGGGGGGTTCAGATACGCAGTATTTT CASSLAGGSDTQYF
once TRBJ2-7 TRBV24-1 NA TGTGCCACCAGTGATACCCAGGGTGAGCAGTACTTC CATSDTQGEQYF
NA TRBJ1-5 TRBV7-2 NA TGTGCCAGCAGCTTAGTAGGGGTAGGTCAACCCCAGCATTTT CASSLVGVGQPQHF
few TRBJ1-4 TRBV7-2 NA TGTGCCAGCAGCTTAGCAAACAGACTTAATGAAAAACTGTTTTTT CASSLANRLNEKLFF
NA TRBJ1-2 TRBV7-9 NA TGTGCCAGCAGCTTAGGGACCACGACCCTCTATGGCTACACCTTC CASSLGTTTLYGYTF
NA TRBJ1-3 TRBV7-9 NA TGTGCCAGCAGCTCAGGAAACACCATATATTTT CASSSGNTIYF
NA TRBJ1-2 TRBV12-3/TRBV12-4 NA TGTGCCAGCAGTTTAAGTCCGGGTGGCTACACCTTC CASSLSPGGYTF
NA TRBJ1-1 TRBV5-4 NA TGTGCCAGCAGCTTGGGTCAGGCCCAGAACACTGAAGCTTTCTTT CASSLGQAQNTEAFF
NA TRBJ1-2 TRBV5-1 NA TGCGCCAGCAGCTTGGGGGACTTAACTTATGGCTACACCTTC CASSLGDLTYGYTF
NA TRBJ2-7 TRBV3-1/TRBV3-2 NA TGTGCCAGCAGCGACCACACTAAGGCGGTGAAATCCTACGAGCAGTACTTC CASSDHTKAVKSYEQYF
NA TRBJ1-6 TRBV6-6 NA TGTGCCAGCAGCCCCACAATTCCACCCCTCCACTTT CASSPTIPPLHF
NA TRBJ1-1 TRBV5-1 TRBD1 TGCGCCAGCAGACCAGGGACAGGGGGCGCAAAGACTGAAGCTTTCTTT CASRPGTGGAKTEAFF
NA TRBJ1-3 TRBV5-1 NA TGCGCCAGCACCCCGGGGGCGTCGGGAAACACCATATATTTT CASTPGASGNTIYF
NA TRBJ1-2 TRBV11-2 NA TGTGCCAGCGTCGACAGGTACTATGGCTACACCTTC CASVDRYYGYTF
NA TRBJ1-1 TRBV6-5 NA TGTGCCAGCACGATGGTCGGTGACCTGAACACTGAAGCTTTCTTT CASTMVGDLNTEAFF
NA TRBJ1-2 TRBV19 NA TGTGCCAGTAGTATGGGCGGACTAGGGGGTGGAGATGGCTACACCTTC CASSMGGLGGGDGYTF
NA TRBJ2-6 TRBV18 NA TGTGCCAGCTCAAGACCTGGGGCCAACGTCCTGACTTTC CASSRPGANVLTF
NA TRBJ1-2 TRBV14 NA TGTGCCAGCAGCCAAGCCCCAGGGGAGGGCTACACCTTC CASSQAPGEGYTF
NA TRBJ2-1 TRBV27 TRBD2 TGTGCCAGCAGTCTAGGACTAGCGGGGGTGGGGCAGTTCTTC CASSLGLAGVGQFF
NA TRBJ2-3 TRBV6-4 TRBD2 TGTGCCAGCCGGCTGGGACTAGCGGGAGATACGCAGTATTTT CASRLGLAGDTQYF
NA TRBJ2-1 TRBV29-1 TRBD2 TGCAGCGTTGAATCCAGCGGGGGGCCTAGTGAGCAGTTCTTC CSVESSGGPSEQFF
NA TRBJ2-1 TRBV19 NA TGTGCCAGTAGTTTTGGGGGGAACAATGAGCAGTTCTTC CASSFGGNNEQFF
NA TRBJ2-4 TRBV19 TRBD1 TGTGCCAGTAGTACCCGACAGGGGGGCAAAAACATTCAGTACTTC CASSTRQGGKNIQYF
NA TRBJ2-1 TRBV7-3 NA TGTGCCAGCAGCTTAAGCTTGACAGCAGAGCAGTTCTTC CASSLSLTAEQFF
NA TRBJ1-3 TRBV10-2 NA TGCGCCAGCAGTGCCAGGGGATCCGGAAACACCATATATTTT CASSARGSGNTIYF
NA TRBJ2-2 TRBV6-2/TRBV6-3 TRBD2 TGTGCCAGCAGTTACCCCCAGGGACTAGCGGAGACCGGGGAGCTGTTTTTT CASSYPQGLAETGELFF
once TRBJ1-5 TRBV19 TRBD1 TGTGCCAGTAGCCTCCAGGGGGGAGGTCAGCCCCAGCATTTT CASSLQGGGQPQHF
NA TRBJ1-1 TRBV28 NA TGTGCCAGCAGTCCCGGGGCCTTCCGAGCTTTCTTT CASSPGAFRAFF
NA TRBJ2-6 TRBV27 NA TGTGCCAGCAGTCGGTACTCTGGGGCCAACGTCCTGACTTTC CASSRYSGANVLTF
NA TRBJ1-4 TRBV19 NA TGTGCCAGTTCAGGGAATTTCGGGGGACATGAAAAACTGTTTTTT CASSGNFGGHEKLFF
NA TRBJ2-1 TRBV11-1 NA TGTGCCAGCAGCTTGTCCAATGAGCAGTTCTTC CASSLSNEQFF
NA TRBJ2-6 TRBV19 NA TGTGCCAGTAGAGGGTTCTCTGGGGCCAACGTCCTGACTTTC CASRGFSGANVLTF
NA TRBJ1-1 TRBV12-3/TRBV12-4 NA TGTGCCAGCAGTTTGGGCCCAAACACTGAAGCTTTCTTT CASSLGPNTEAFF
NA TRBJ1-1 TRBV3-1/TRBV3-2 NA TGTGCCAGCAGCCCTCAGGGGAGGGTGAACACTGAAGCTTTCTTT CASSPQGRVNTEAFF
NA TRBJ2-7 TRBV18 TRBD1 TGTGCCAGCTCACAGTTCAGGGGGCGCTCCTACGAGCAGTACTTC CASSQFRGRSYEQYF
NA TRBJ2-1 TRBV7-6 TRBD1 TGTGCCAGCAGCCCTGGACAGGGATGGGTTGAGCAGTTCTTC CASSPGQGWVEQFF
once TRBJ2-1 TRBV5-1 TRBD2 TGCGCCAGCAGCTTGGCCGTAGCGGGAGGAGGTAATGAGCAGTTCTTC CASSLAVAGGGNEQFF
NA TRBJ2-2 TRBV9 TRBD2 TGTGCCAGCCGGTCCGGGACTACTTCATCCGGGGAGCTGTTTTTT CASRSGTTSSGELFF
NA TRBJ2-2 TRBV29-1 NA TGCAGCCTGACGGACAGCTACACCGGGGAGCTGTTTTTT CSLTDSYTGELFF
NA TRBJ1-1 TRBV4-1 NA TGCGCCAGCAGCCAAGTTGGTGGGACTGAAGCTTTCTTT CASSQVGGTEAFF
NA TRBJ2-1 TRBV5-5 TRBD1 TGTGCCAGCAGCTTCAGGGGGCAGATTGTCTACAATGAGCAGTTCTTC CASSFRGQIVYNEQFF